The TCR beta chain described here comes from a study of cytomegalovirus exposure and HLA in healthy donors. Study-level results: With later analysis, a missense DCLRE1C variant became linked to TCR beta V- and J-gene trimming.

The CDR3 length is 16 residues. Trimming pared 4 bases from V and 4 bases from J, leaving 19 bases between. Germline values: CDR1 SEHNR, CDR2 FQNEAQ (reference sequence). Notes on this clone: Antigen: not known.

The PCR ran on 60 Vbeta and 13 Jbeta primers. Assay: immunoSEQ multiplex PCR; the TCRdb copy retains only in-frame clones and omits some. The top ten hold about 3% of the sample, which has roughly 180,000 clones, approximately 80% seen once. The sequencing input was PBMCs. The chain joins TRBV7-9 to TRBJ1-1, with D maybe TRBD1 (5 bases). This clonotype was sampled from a female donor in good health and CMV-seronegative. The CDR3 loop reads CASSSSGFPGGTEAFF. The CDR3 DNA follows: TGTGCCAGCAGCTCCTCGGGGTTCCCGGGGGGCACTGAAGCTTTCTTT.